This TCR beta chain came from a study of graft-versus-host responses after intestinal transplantation. Only in-frame clones appear in the TCRdb table, and some are missing; sequencing was by immunoSEQ multiplex PCR. The repertoire holds over 15,000 clones, with approximately 89% as singletons. This CDR3 has 12 amino acids. Trimming removed 5 bases at V and 7 bases at J, with 9 bases between. Per germline, CDR1 SNHLY and CDR2 FYNNEI. The TCR was taken from a human patient who received an intestinal transplant, so some T cells may come from the graft donor. The specimen was PBMCs, collected roughly 110 days after intestinal transplant. The rearrangement links TRBV2 to TRBJ2-1; D gene ambiguous. DNA of the CDR3: TGTGCCAGCAGTCCCGACATGAATGAGCAGTTCTTC. Translating it yields CASSPDMNEQFF.